Listed below are T cell receptor beta chains from one sample, sequenced in a study of human T cells and chemical hapten exposure. MiXCR was run by TCRdb on the 5' RACE reads, yielding one entry per CDR3 protein. The profile covers about 140,000 distinct CDR3 sequences, with 4.1% appearing a single time and 1.2% to 1.5% taken by the ten largest. The receptor set was obtained from a female donor in good health. Both conserved end residues are part of each CDR3. A D gene is named only where the DNA matches it firmly. Size is omitted from some rows. Given values are once, few, many or a class for expanded clones.

many	TRBJ2-7	NA	TRBV7-2	TGTGCCAGCAGCTTAGCGGGGATCTACGAGCAGTACTTC	CASSLAGIYEQYF
NA	TRBJ2-3	NA	TRBV7-9	TGTGCCAGCAGTCCCCTCACCCAGGCGCCTCACACAGATACGCAGTATTTT	CASSPLTQAPHTDTQYF
many	TRBJ2-2	TRBD1	TRBV20-1	TGCAGTGCTAGTGGACAGGCCGCGAACACCGGGGAGCTGTTTTTT	CSASGQAANTGELFF
few	TRBJ1-2	TRBD1	TRBV27	TGTGCCAGCAGTTTATCCCAGGGGGCCGGGGGAGGCTACACCTTC	CASSLSQGAGGGYTF
many	TRBJ1-1	TRBD1	TRBV27	TGTGCCAGCAGTTTATACTATCGTGTCCCGAGGGACAGGGTCACTGAAGCTTTCTTT	CASSLYYRVPRDRVTEAFF
many	TRBJ1-1	NA	TRBV6-4	TGTGCCAGCAGTCCCAGAGCCCTCCCAGGAGGCACTGAAGCTTTCTTT	CASSPRALPGGTEAFF
many	TRBJ2-7	NA	TRBV29-1	TGCAGCGTTGACGGGATTAGGGGAAGGAGGTACGAGCAGTACTTC	CSVDGIRGRRYEQYF
many	TRBJ2-3	NA	TRBV12-3/TRBV12-4	TGTGCCAGCAGTTTTGGTGGGCCGGCAGATACGCAGTATTTT	CASSFGGPADTQYF
many	TRBJ2-5	NA	TRBV24-1	TGTGCCACCAGTTCCTCGGGACGTGAAGAGACCCAGTACTTC	CATSSSGREETQYF
many	TRBJ2-3	NA	TRBV5-6	TGTGCCAGCAGCATCCGGGGCTCCACAGATACGCAGTATTTT	CASSIRGSTDTQYF
many	TRBJ2-7	NA	TRBV7-9	TGTGCCAGCAGCTTAGCAGCCTACGAGCAGTACTTC	CASSLAAYEQYF
many	TRBJ2-4	NA	TRBV12-3/TRBV12-4	TGTGCCAGCAGCCGGGGACAAATACTAGCCAAAAACATTCAGTACTTC	CASSRGQILAKNIQYF
many	TRBJ1-1	NA	TRBV7-2	TGTGCCAGCAGCTTAGATCCCCGGGGAACTGAAGCTTTCTTT	CASSLDPRGTEAFF
NA	TRBJ2-1	TRBD2	TRBV7-9	TGTGCCAGCAGCTTACGTAGCGGGGGCACAGAGCAGTTCTTC	CASSLRSGGTEQFF
many	TRBJ1-6	NA	TRBV12-3/TRBV12-4	TGTGCCAGCAGTTTTCAGGGTACCCATTCACCCCTCCACTTT	CASSFQGTHSPLHF
few	TRBJ2-3	TRBD2	TRBV5-1	TGCGCCAGCAGCTCGATAGCGGGGGCAGATACGCAGTATTTT	CASSSIAGADTQYF